The clone carrying this T cell receptor beta chain has just a few counts. Its antigen is currently unknown. The sample belongs to a study of blood T cells in healthy people across ages. Study-wide results and limits: Naive and antigen-experienced cells could not be conclusively compared, given unsorted PBMCs.

Germline V gives CDR1 SGHTA, CDR2 FQGNSA. The V end was cut by 5 bases, the J end by 4 bases, with 18 bases between. There are 15 residues in the CDR3. Using a J-beta primer mix together with a sample-barcoded 5' primer, a second PCR was run for 7 to 11 cycles. A template-switch adaptor that had 12 random nucleotides put a tag on each cDNA molecule. Each CDR3 protein gets one entry after TCRdb re-called the 5' RACE reads with MiXCR. Of 380,000 or so distinct CDR3 sequences listed, about 55% are singletons. The TCR was taken from a man aged 55 to 70 in good health. Sequencing was carried out using blood. The V call is TRBV7-2, the J call TRBJ2-7, with D perhaps matching TRBD1 (7 bases). DNA of the CDR3: TGTGCCAGCAGCAGGAGGGGGCTATCGGGGTACGAGCAGTACTTC. It encodes CASSRRGLSGYEQYF.